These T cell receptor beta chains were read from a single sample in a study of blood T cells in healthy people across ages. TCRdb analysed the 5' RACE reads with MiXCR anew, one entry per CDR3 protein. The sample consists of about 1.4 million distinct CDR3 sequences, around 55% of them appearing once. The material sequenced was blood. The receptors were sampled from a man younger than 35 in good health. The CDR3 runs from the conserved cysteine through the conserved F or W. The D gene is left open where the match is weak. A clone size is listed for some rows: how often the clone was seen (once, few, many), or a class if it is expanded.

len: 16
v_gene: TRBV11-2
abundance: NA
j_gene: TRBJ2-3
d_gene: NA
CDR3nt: TGTGCCAGCAGCTTACTCATGCGGAATACCACAGATACGCAGTATTTT
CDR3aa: CASSLLMRNTTDTQYF

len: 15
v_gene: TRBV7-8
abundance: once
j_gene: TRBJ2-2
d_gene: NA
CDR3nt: TGTGCCAGCAGCTTAATTTCAGTGTTCACCGGGGAGCTGTTTTTT
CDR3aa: CASSLISVFTGELFF

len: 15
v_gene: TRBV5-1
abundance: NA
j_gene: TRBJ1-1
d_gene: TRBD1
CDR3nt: TGCGCCAGCAGCTTGAGTCAGGGGGCCAACACTGAAGCTTTCTTT
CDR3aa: CASSLSQGANTEAFF

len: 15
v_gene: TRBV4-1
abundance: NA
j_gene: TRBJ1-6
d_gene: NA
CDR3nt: TGCGCCAGCAGCCCGGACCGACAAGAGAATTCACCCCTCCACTTT
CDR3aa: CASSPDRQENSPLHF

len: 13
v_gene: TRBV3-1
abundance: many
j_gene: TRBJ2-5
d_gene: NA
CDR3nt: TGTGCCAGCATCCCGGGCCCGGGAGAGACCCAGTACTTC
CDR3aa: CASIPGPGETQYF

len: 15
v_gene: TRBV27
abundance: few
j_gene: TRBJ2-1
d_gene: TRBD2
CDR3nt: TGTGCCAGCACTGGACTAGCGAAGACCTACAATGAGCAGTTCTTC
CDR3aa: CASTGLAKTYNEQFF

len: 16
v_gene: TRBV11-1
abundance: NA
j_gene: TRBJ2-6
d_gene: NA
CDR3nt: TGTGCCAGCAGCGATGATATGACTCCCGGGGCCAACGTCCTGACTTTC
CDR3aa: CASSDDMTPGANVLTF

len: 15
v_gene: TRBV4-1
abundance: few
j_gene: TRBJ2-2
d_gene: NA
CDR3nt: TGCGCCAGCAGCCATGGACTTGAGAACACCGGGGAGCTGTTTTTT
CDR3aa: CASSHGLENTGELFF

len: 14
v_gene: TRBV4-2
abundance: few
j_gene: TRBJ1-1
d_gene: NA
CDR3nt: TGTGCCAGCAGCCACCTACAAAAGAGGACTGAAGCTTTCTTT
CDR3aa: CASSHLQKRTEAFF

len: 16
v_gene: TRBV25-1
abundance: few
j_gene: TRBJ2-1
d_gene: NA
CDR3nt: TGTGCCAGCAGTGAAACGGGGCACCTCTCCTACAATGAGCAGTTCTTC
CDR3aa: CASSETGHLSYNEQFF

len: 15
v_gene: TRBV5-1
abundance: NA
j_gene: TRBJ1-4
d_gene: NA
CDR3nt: TGCGCCAGCAGCTTGGAGTCTGCAACTAATGAAAAACTGTTTTTT
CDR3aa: CASSLESATNEKLFF

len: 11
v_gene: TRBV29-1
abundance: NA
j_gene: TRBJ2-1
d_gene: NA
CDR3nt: TGCAGCGTTGAAGTTGCAGGTACCCAGTTCTTC
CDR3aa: CSVEVAGTQFF

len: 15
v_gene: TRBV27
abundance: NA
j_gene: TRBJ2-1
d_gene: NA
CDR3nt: TGTGCCAGCAGTCCCAGGGGAATGTTCAACGATGAGCAGTTCTTC
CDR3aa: CASSPRGMFNDEQFF

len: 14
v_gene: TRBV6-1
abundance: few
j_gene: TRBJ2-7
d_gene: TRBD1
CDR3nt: TGTGCCAGCAGGACCGGGACAGGGGCCTACGAGCAGTACTTC
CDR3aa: CASRTGTGAYEQYF

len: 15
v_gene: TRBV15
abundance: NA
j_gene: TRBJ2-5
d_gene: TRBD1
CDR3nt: TGTGCCACCAGCATGACAGGGTGGTGGGAAGAGACCCAGTACTTC
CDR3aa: CATSMTGWWEETQYF

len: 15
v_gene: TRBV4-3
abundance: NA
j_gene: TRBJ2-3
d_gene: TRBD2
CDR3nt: TGCGCCAGCAGCCAAGAGCCGGGAGGGGCAGATACGCAGTATTTT
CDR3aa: CASSQEPGGADTQYF

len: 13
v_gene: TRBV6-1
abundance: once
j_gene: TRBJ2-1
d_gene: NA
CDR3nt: TGTGCCGCGTCGGGGGTCTCGTCTGTTGAGCAGTTCTTC
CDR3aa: CAASGVSSVEQFF

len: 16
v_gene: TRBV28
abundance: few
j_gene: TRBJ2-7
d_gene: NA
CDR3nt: TGTGCCAGCAGTTTAGCCCTAGGGGAAGCTGGCGACGAGCAGTACTTC
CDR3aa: CASSLALGEAGDEQYF

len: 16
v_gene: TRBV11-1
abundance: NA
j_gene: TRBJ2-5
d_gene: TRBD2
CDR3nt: TGTGCCAGCAGCGGGTCGACTAGCGGGAGTTATGAGACCCAGTACTTC
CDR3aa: CASSGSTSGSYETQYF

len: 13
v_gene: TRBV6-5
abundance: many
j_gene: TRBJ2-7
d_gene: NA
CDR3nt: TGTGCCAGCAGACCGGGGAGTTCCTACGAGCAGTACTTC
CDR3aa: CASRPGSSYEQYF

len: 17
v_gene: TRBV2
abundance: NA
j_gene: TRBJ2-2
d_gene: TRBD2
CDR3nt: TGTGCCAGCAGTGAAGAAGCGGGGGGACCGGGAGCCGGGGAGCTGTTTTTT
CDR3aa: CASSEEAGGPGAGELFF

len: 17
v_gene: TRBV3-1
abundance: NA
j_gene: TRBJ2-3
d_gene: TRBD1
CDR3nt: TGTGCCAGCAGCCTATACGGGGGACAGGGGGCTTCCCATACGCAGTATTTT
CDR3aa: CASSLYGGQGASHTQYF

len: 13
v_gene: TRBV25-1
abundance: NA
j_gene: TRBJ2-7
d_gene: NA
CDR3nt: TGTGCCAGCAGTGAAGGAGGGGAGAAGGAGCAGTACTTC
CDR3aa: CASSEGGEKEQYF

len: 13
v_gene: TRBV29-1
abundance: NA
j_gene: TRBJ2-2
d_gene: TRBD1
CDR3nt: TGCAGCGTTGGAGGGGGCGCGGACGGGGAGCTGTTTTTT
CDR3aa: CSVGGGADGELFF

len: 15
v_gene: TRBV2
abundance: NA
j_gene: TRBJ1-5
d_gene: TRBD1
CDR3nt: TGTGCCAGCAGTTCCGGGACAGGGGGTATTCGGCCCCAGCATTTT
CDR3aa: CASSSGTGGIRPQHF

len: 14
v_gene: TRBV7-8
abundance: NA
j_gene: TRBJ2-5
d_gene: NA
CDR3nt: TGTGCCAGCAGCTGGGGACACGGACAAGAGACCCAGTACTTC
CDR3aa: CASSWGHGQETQYF

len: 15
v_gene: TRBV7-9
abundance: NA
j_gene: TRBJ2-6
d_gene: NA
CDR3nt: TGTGCCGGACGAGTCGTGGGCGCGGGGGCCAACGTCCTGACTTTC
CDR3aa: CAGRVVGAGANVLTF

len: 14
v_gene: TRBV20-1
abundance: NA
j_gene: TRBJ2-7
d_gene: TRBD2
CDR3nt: TGCAGTGCGGGGGGGACTAGCGGGGACTACGAGCAGTACTTC
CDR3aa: CSAGGTSGDYEQYF

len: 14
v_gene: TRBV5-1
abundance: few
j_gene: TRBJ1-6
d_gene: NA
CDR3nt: TGCGCCAGCAGCTCAGGACAACCTAATTCACCCCTCCACTTT
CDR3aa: CASSSGQPNSPLHF

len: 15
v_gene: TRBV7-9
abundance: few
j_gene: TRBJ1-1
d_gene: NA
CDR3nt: TGTGCCAGCAGCCCAACTACCGACGCGAACACTGAAGCTTTCTTT
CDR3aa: CASSPTTDANTEAFF

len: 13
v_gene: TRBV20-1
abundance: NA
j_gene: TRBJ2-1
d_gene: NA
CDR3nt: TGCAGTGCCGCATTTTCCGGGATCGATGAGCAGTTCTTC
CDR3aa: CSAAFSGIDEQFF

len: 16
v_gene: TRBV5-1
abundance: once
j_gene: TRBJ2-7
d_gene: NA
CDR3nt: TGCGCCAGCAGCTTTGGAGGGTATCAGAGCTCCTACGAGCAGTACTTC
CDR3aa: CASSFGGYQSSYEQYF

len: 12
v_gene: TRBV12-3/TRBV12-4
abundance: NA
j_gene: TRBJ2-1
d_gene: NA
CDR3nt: TGTGCCAGCAGTTTTTTAAGGAGTGAGCAGTTCTTC
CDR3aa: CASSFLRSEQFF

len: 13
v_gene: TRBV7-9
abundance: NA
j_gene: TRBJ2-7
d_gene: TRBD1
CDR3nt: TGTGCCAGCAGCCCCAAGACAGGGTACGAGCAGTACTTC
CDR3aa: CASSPKTGYEQYF

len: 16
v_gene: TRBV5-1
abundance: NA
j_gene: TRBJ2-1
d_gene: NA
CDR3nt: TGCGCCAGCAGCTCGAACATCTACATGGGGTACAATGAGCAGTTCTTC
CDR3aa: CASSSNIYMGYNEQFF

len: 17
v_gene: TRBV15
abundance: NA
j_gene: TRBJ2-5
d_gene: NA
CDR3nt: TGTGCCACCAGCAGAGCACGTATTAAATACTCTACGGAGACCCAGTACTTC
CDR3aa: CATSRARIKYSTETQYF

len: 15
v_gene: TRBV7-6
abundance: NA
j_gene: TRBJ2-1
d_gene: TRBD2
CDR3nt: TGTGCCAGCAGCTTCTCTAGCGGGAGGTCAGTGGAGCAGTTCTTC
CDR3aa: CASSFSSGRSVEQFF

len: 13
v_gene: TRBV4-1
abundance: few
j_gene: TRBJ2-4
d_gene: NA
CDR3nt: TGCGCCAGCAGCCAAGAGCTGCGGGTGGAGCAGTACTTC
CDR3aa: CASSQELRVEQYF

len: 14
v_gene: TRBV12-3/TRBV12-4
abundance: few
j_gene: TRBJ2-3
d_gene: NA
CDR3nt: TGTGCCAGCAGTTTGAAGGTTTCCACAGATACGCAGTATTTT
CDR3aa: CASSLKVSTDTQYF

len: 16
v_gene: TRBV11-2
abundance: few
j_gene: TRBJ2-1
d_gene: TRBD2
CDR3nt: TGTGCCAGCAGCTTAGAGGGCGGGAGTTACTACAATGAGCAGTTCTTC
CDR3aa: CASSLEGGSYYNEQFF

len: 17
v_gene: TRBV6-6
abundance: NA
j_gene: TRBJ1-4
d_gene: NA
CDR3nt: TGTGCCAGCAGTTACTCGAGAGCCCGCAGGAGGTCTGAAAAACTGTTTTTT
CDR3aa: CASSYSRARRRSEKLFF

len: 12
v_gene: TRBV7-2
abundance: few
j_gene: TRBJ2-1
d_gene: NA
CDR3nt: TGTGCCAGCACCCCGCAAAACAATGAGCAGTTCTTC
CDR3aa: CASTPQNNEQFF

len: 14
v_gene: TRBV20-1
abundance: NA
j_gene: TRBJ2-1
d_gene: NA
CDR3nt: TGCAGTGCTATGTCCCCCAGGTTGGGCTATGAGCAGTTCTTC
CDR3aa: CSAMSPRLGYEQFF

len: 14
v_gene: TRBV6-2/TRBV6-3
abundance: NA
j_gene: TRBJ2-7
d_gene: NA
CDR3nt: TGTGCCAGCAGTATCGCTAGCGACAGCTACGAGCAGTACTTC
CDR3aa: CASSIASDSYEQYF

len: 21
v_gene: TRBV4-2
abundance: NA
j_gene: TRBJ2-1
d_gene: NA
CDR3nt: TGTGCCAGCAGCCAAGATGTTTTGGGCACTAGAAAGAAGCGGAGTCGCAATGAGCAGTTCTTC
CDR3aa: CASSQDVLGTRKKRSRNEQFF

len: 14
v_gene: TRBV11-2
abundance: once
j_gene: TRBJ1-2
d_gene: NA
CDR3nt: TGTGCCAGCAGCTTGGGACATCCACTCTATGGCTACACCTTC
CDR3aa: CASSLGHPLYGYTF

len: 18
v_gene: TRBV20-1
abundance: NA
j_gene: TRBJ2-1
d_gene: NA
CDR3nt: TGCAGTGCTGCTATCGGGGGGCGGGGAATCTTAACTATTAATGAGCAGTTCTTC
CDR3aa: CSAAIGGRGILTINEQFF